Detailed here is one T cell receptor beta chain. Its antigen is not identified. Some clones are missing from TCRdb's copy, which holds only in-frame ones; the method was immunoSEQ multiplex PCR. Of some 150,000 clones listed, 70% to 90% were seen once; the top ten hold around 3.3%. These data come from a study of T cell responses to AZD1222 COVID-19 vaccine. Overall study: Pooling covered second doses at about 4 or about 12 weeks.

Overall study results and limits: The number of AZD1222 recipients seropositive at baseline was only five to seven. Donors in the cohort were predominantly white British and more often female, and clonal diversity was possibly underestimated.

This CDR3 has 17 residues. Germline V gene sequence: CDR1 SGDLS, CDR2 YYNGEE. Trimming cost V 1 base and J 1 base, with 15 bases left between them. The source material was peripheral blood, sampled on day 0 of AZD1222 vaccination. This receptor was obtained from an adult in good health. The chain recombines TRBV9 with TRBJ1-3, with D perhaps TRBD1 (5 bases). CDR3 bases: TGTGCCAGCAGCGTAAACGCCAGGGAGGGATCTGGAAACACCATATATTTT. This sequence encodes CASSVNAREGSGNTIYF.